The 14 T cell receptor beta chains reported below all come from one sample, sequenced in a study of blood T cell repertoires in COVID-19. TCRdb's table, derived via immunoSEQ multiplex PCR, lists solely in-frame clones and lacks some. Of about 23,000 clones in the sample, around 84% were seen once. Sample: peripheral blood. The source of these receptors is a woman of 80 years or more with acute or convalescent COVID-19.

CDR3 loop: CASGSLADTGELFF. DNA for the CDR3: TGTGCTAGTGGTTCGTTAGCGGACACCGGGGAGCTGTTTTTT. The V and J genes are TRBV12-5 and TRBJ2-2; D might be TRBD2 (6 bases). V was pared by 4 bases and J by 3 bases, with 9 bases between. This CDR3 comprises 14 residues. Germline CDR1 LGHNT, CDR2 FRNRAP.

The chain has TRBV4-1 and TRBJ2-3; TRBD2 matches at 10 bases. Germline CDR1 is MGHRA and CDR2 is YSYEKL. The ends lost 4 bases at V and 2 bases at J; junction bases unmatched: 6. The CDR3 covers 16 residues. The CDR3 loop is CASSPQRGGVTDTQYF. The CDR3 DNA is TGCGCCAGCAGCCCCCAGCGGGGGGGAGTCACAGATACGCAGTATTTT.

The rearrangement links TRBV7-9 to TRBJ2-7; D is unresolved. The CDR3 has 13 residues. Germline CDR1 reads SEHNR; CDR2 reads FQNEAQ (reference sequence). V lost 5 bases, J lost 12 bases, and 20 bases lay in between. For the CDR3, the DNA is TGTGCCAGCAGCCCCCTAGGAAACTCCGCACCGTACTTC. This codes for CASSPLGNSAPYF.

The rearrangement joins TRBV5-8 to TRBJ2-3, with a weak D call TRBD2 (5 bases). The germline gives CDR1 SGHTS, CDR2 YDEGEE. Trimming removed 4 bases from V and 1 base from J, with 13 bases in between. The CDR3 runs to 15 residues. The CDR3: CASSARGDGTDTQYF. The CDR3 coding sequence is TGTGCCAGCAGCGCCCGGGGAGACGGCACAGATACGCAGTATTTT.

V gene TRBV2 combines with J gene TRBJ1-5, with D uncertain. Looked up from germline, CDR1 is SNHLY and CDR2 is FYNNEI. This CDR3 comprises 14 residues. Trimming took 4 bases from V and 4 from J, leaving 11 bases between them. In DNA, the CDR3 is TGTGCCAGCAGTGTTTTAGCTGGGAATCAGCCCCAGCATTTT. Translating it yields CASSVLAGNQPQHF.

The chain recombines TRBV27 with TRBJ2-7, with 8 nucleotides matching TRBD1. Germline V gene sequence: CDR1 MNHEY, CDR2 SMNVEV (reference sequence). With 7 bases clipped from V and 5 bases from J, the junction kept 16 bases outside the gene matches. The CDR3 consists of 16 residues. The CDR3 sequence is CASKVRGDRNYDEQYF. The CDR3 nucleotides are TGTGCCAGCAAAGTAAGAGGGGACAGGAATTACGACGAGCAGTACTTC.

This clone was seen a few times. This chain connects TRBV9 to TRBJ1-6; no reliable D call. This CDR3 spans 14 amino acids. The germline V gene has CDR1 SGDLS and CDR2 YYNGEE. V lost 3 bases to trimming and J lost 8 bases, with 12 bases between them. CDR3 sequence: CASSDQGGHSPLHF. CDR3 nucleotide sequence: TGTGCCAGCAGCGACCAAGGAGGGCATTCACCCCTCCACTTT.

V and J are TRBV5-1 and TRBJ2-1; 7 bases are a match to TRBD2. The germline CDR1 and CDR2 sequences are SGHRS and YFSETQ. V lost 4 bases and J lost 0; bases outside the gene matches: 4. The CDR3 length is 15 residues. DNA for the CDR3: TGCGCCAGCAGCATCGGGGGGAGCTCCTACAATGAGCAGTTCTTC. It codes for CASSIGGSSYNEQFF.

V usage is TRBV2 and J usage is TRBJ2-5, with TRBD2 matching over 13 bases. CDR1 and CDR2 (germline): SNHLY, FYNNEI. There are 14 residues in the CDR3. Germline trimming cut 6 bases from V and 9 bases from J; bases unmatched to any gene: 7. The CDR3 region is CASRPGLAGEAQYF. As DNA, the CDR3 is TGTGCCAGCAGACCAGGACTAGCGGGGGAGGCCCAGTACTTC.

The table lists this clone with a few counts. CDR3 protein: CASSELPAGYTF. CDR3 bases: TGTGCCAGTAGTGAGTTACCCGCTGGCTACACCTTC. The chain joins TRBV19 to TRBJ1-2; D gene uncertain. The V gene's germline CDR1 is LNHDA and CDR2 SQIVND (reference sequence). Trimming removed 5 bases at V and 7 bases at J, with 11 bases between. CDR3 length: 12 residues.

This sequence joins TRBV5-1 and TRBJ2-1; TRBD2 matches 7 bases. V shed 4 bases, J shed 4 bases, and the junction held 14 bases outside the gene matches. CDR3 length: 17 amino acids. Germline V gives CDR1 SGHRS, CDR2 YFSETQ. The CDR3 nucleotides read TGCGCCAGCAGCCCCGGGAGGACCATTAGTAAATACAATGAGCAGTTCTTC. It specifies CASSPGRTISKYNEQFF.

The chain joins TRBV10-2 to TRBJ2-1; no reliable D call. This CDR3 is 12 amino acids long. Germline V lookup: CDR1 WSHSY, CDR2 SAAADI. Between the trimmed V and J ends, which lost 1 base and 9 bases, there was a span of 7 bases. The CDR3 DNA follows: TGCGCCAGCAGTGAGTTCCCCGGTGAGCAGTTCTTC. This codes for CASSEFPGEQFF.

The V gene is TRBV5-4, the J gene TRBJ2-7; 12 positions agree with TRBD2. The V gene's germline CDR1 is SGHNT and CDR2 YYREEE (reference sequence). V gave up 4 bases and J gave up 6 bases; unmatched junction bases: 5. This CDR3 has 14 amino acids. CDR3 coding DNA: TGTGCCAGCAGCCCGACTAGCGGGAGATCCGAGCAGTACTTC. As protein: CASSPTSGRSEQYF.

This chain uses TRBV10-2 with TRBJ1-1; D is possibly TRBD1 (6 bases). With 5 bases removed from V and 4 bases from J, the gap between germline ends came to 11 bases. Germline V gene data show CDR1 as WSHSY and CDR2 as SAAADI. The CDR3 runs 13 residues. CDR3 bases: TGCGCCAGCAGTTCCACAGGGCCCACTGAAGCTTTCTTT. This codes for CASSSTGPTEAFF.